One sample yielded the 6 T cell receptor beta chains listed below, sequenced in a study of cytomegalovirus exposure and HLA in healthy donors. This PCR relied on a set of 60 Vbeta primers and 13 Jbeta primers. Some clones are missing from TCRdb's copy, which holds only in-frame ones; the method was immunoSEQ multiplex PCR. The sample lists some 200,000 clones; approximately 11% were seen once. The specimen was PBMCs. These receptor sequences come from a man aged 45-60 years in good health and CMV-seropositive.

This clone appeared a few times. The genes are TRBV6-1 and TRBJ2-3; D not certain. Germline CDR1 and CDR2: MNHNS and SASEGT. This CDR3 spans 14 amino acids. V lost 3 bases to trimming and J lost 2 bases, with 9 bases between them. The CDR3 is CASSDYRDTDTQYF. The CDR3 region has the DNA TGTGCCAGCAGTGATTACAGAGACACAGATACGCAGTATTTT.

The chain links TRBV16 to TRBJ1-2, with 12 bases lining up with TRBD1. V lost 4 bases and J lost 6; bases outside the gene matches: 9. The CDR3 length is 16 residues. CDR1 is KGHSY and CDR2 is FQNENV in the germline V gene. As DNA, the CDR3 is TGTGCCAGCAGCCGCTCGGGACAGGGGGCGGTCAATGGCTACACCTTC. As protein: CASSRSGQGAVNGYTF.

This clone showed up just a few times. The CDR3 is CASSSGLVTDTQYF. The CDR3 DNA reads TGTGCCAGCAGTTCGGGACTAGTCACAGATACGCAGTATTTT. The rearrangement links TRBV6-6 to TRBJ2-3; TRBD2 matches at 8 bases. The germline V gene has CDR1 MNHNY and CDR2 SVGAGI (reference sequence). J gave up 2 bases and V 4 bases, and 2 bases lay outside the gene matches. CDR3 length: 14 amino acids.

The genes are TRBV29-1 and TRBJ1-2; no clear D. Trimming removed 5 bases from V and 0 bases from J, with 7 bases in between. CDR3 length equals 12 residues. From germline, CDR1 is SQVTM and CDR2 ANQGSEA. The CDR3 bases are TGCAGCGTTAACTCCGCTAACTATGGCTACACCTTC. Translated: CSVNSANYGYTF.

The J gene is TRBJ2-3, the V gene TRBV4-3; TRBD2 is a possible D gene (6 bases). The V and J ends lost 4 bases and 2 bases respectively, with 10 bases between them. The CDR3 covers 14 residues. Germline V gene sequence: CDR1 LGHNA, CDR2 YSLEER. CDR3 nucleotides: TGCGCCAGCAGCCCCGGGGGTTCCACAGATACGCAGTATTTT. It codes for CASSPGGSTDTQYF.

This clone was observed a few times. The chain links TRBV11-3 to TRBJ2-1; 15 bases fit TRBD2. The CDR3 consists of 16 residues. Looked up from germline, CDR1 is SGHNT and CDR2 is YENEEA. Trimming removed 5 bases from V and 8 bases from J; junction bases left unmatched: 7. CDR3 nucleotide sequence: TGTGCCAGCAGCCCCGGACTAGCGGGGGGGTTTGATGAGCAGTTCTTC. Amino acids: CASSPGLAGGFDEQFF.